What follows are 29 T cell receptor beta chains derived from one specimen sequenced in a study of cytomegalovirus exposure and HLA in healthy donors. Vbeta (60) and Jbeta (13) primers were used in the PCR. The repertoire was sequenced with immunoSEQ multiplex PCR; TCRdb's copy has only in-frame clones and lacks some. Recorded here are around 58,000 clones; the top ten clones represent approximately 9%. Specimen: PBMCs. These receptor sequences come from a man aged 45-65 years in good health and CMV-seropositive.

The V call is TRBV9, the J call TRBJ1-2; perhaps TRBD1 as D (5 bases). V gave up 0 bases and J gave up 0 bases, with 6 bases separating them. The CDR3 consists of 14 residues. CDR1 and CDR2 from the germline V gene are SGDLS and YYNGEE. CDR3 DNA sequence: TGTGCCAGCAGCGTAGGGGGCTCTAACTATGGCTACACCTTC. This gives the protein CASSVGGSNYGYTF. Supplemented by reference TRBV9 and TRBJ1-2, the full variable domain reads DSGVTQTPKHLITATGQRVTLRCSPRSGDLSVYWYQQSLDQGLQFLIQYYNGEERAKGNILERFSAQQFPDLHSELNLSSLELGDSALYFCASSVGGSNYGYTFGSGTRLTVV.

V gene TRBV2 combines with J gene TRBJ1-5; D is ambiguous. The germline CDR1 and CDR2 sequences are SNHLY and FYNNEI. The ends were cut back, 3 bases at V and 0 bases at J, with 6 bases in the middle. This CDR3 is 14 amino acids long. The DNA of the CDR3 is TGTGCCAGCAGTGATACAAATAGCAATCAGCCCCAGCATTTT. Translation gives CASSDTNSNQPQHF.

The V call is TRBV6-5, the J call TRBJ1-2; D uncertain. The germline CDR1 and CDR2 sequences are MNHEY and SVGAGI. The CDR3 consists of 14 residues. V shed 0 bases and J shed 4 bases, with 9 bases lying between them. CDR3 sequence reads: CASSYSTWSYGYTF. The CDR3 nucleotides read TGTGCCAGCAGTTACTCGACTTGGTCCTATGGCTACACCTTC.

The chain combines TRBV13 with TRBJ2-1, with 12 bases that match TRBD2. The CDR3 is 16 amino acids. With 1 base clipped from V and 3 bases from J, the junction kept 1 base outside the gene matches. In germline, CDR1 is PRHDT, CDR2 FYEKMQ (reference sequence). The CDR3 DNA reads as TGTGCCAGCAGCTTAGAGACTAGCGGGAGCTACAATGAGCAGTTCTTC. It yields the protein CASSLETSGSYNEQFF.

The chain joins TRBV14 to TRBJ2-2, with 16 bases lining up with TRBD2. Per germline, CDR1 SGHDN and CDR2 FVKESK. The CDR3 covers 15 residues. CDR3 DNA: TGTTTCGGGACTAGCGGGGGGGCGGGCACCGGGGAGCTGTTTTTT. Translating gives CFGTSGGAGTGELFF.

This clone counts as medium-sized by frequency. The J gene is TRBJ2-7, the V gene TRBV5-5; maybe TRBD1 (6 bases). V was clipped by 4 bases and J by 3 bases, with 17 bases between them. Germline V gives CDR1 SGHKS, CDR2 YYEKEE (reference sequence). The CDR3 runs 15 residues. The CDR3 spells CASSREQGVNYEQYF. The CDR3 nucleotides are TGTGCCAGCAGCCGCGAACAGGGAGTCAACTACGAGCAGTACTTC.

This CDR3 is CASSLTRFGGELFF. The CDR3 DNA follows: TGTGCCAGCAGCCTGACACGCTTCGGCGGGGAGCTGTTTTTT. The chain links TRBV14 to TRBJ2-2; D uncertain. V was clipped by 4 bases and J by 7 bases, with 13 bases between them. Germline CDR1 is SGHDN and CDR2 is FVKESK. The CDR3 runs to 14 residues.

The chain employs TRBV5-4 and TRBJ2-1, with TRBD2 identical over 8 bases. V trimming: 3 bases; J trimming: 0 bases; junction bases outside the gene matches: 2. The CDR3 has 15 residues. Per germline, CDR1 SGHNT and CDR2 YYREEE (reference sequence). CDR3 protein: CASSWSGSSYNEQFF. The CDR3 region has the DNA TGTGCCAGCAGCTGGAGCGGGAGCTCCTACAATGAGCAGTTCTTC.

This chain connects TRBV6-5 to TRBJ1-5, with D maybe TRBD1 (6 bases). The CDR3 loop spans 15 amino acids. The germline V gene encodes CDR1 MNHEY and CDR2 SVGAGI. The germline V and J ends were trimmed by 2 bases and 5 bases, with 13 bases remaining between them. This CDR3 is CASSYTTGSDQPQHF. As DNA, the CDR3 is TGTGCCAGCAGTTACACGACAGGTTCTGATCAGCCCCAGCATTTT.

The gene calls are TRBV4-3 and TRBJ2-1, with a tentative D call TRBD1 (5 bases). V lost 0 bases and J lost 7, with 19 bases in between. The germline V gene encodes CDR1 LGHNA and CDR2 YSLEER. This CDR3 region has 17 residues. The CDR3 reads CASSQDAWGQRVNEQFF. The DNA of the CDR3 is TGCGCCAGCAGCCAAGATGCGTGGGGCCAAAGGGTAAATGAGCAGTTCTTC.

V usage is TRBV5-1 and J usage is TRBJ2-2; 9 bases map to TRBD1. The junction had 10 bases not matched to a gene; V was cut back by 4 bases and J by 6 bases. CDR3 length equals 16 residues. Germline-derived CDR1 and CDR2 are SGHRS and YFSETQ. The CDR3 here is CASSNSGTGSSGELFF. CDR3 sequence (DNA): TGCGCCAGCAGCAACTCCGGGACAGGGAGCTCCGGGGAGCTGTTTTTT.

This chain connects TRBV18 to TRBJ2-3; D is ambiguous. The CDR3 has 15 residues. V was shortened by 2 bases and J by 1 base, with 10 bases between the two germline ends. Per germline, CDR1 KGHSH and CDR2 LQKENI. CDR3 in amino acids: CASSPAALGTDTQYF. For the CDR3, the DNA is TGTGCCAGCTCACCAGCGGCCTTAGGCACAGATACGCAGTATTTT.

The chain couples TRBV5-1 to TRBJ2-3, with 10 bases that match TRBD2. Losses at the gene ends were 4 bases for V and 1 base for J; bases not matched to a gene: 6. The germline V gene has CDR1 SGHRS and CDR2 YFSETQ. This CDR3 has 16 residues. CDR3 nucleotide sequence: TGCGCCAGCAGCGCTACTAGCGGGACCGGCACAGATACGCAGTATTTT. Translation gives CASSATSGTGTDTQYF.

The chain is built from TRBV6-5 and TRBJ2-7, with 16 nucleotides matching TRBD2. The V gene end was trimmed by 2 bases and the J gene end by 5 bases; junction bases not matched to a gene: 3. This CDR3 is built from 16 residues. Germline-derived CDR1 and CDR2 are MNHEY and SVGAGI. The chain's CDR3 is CASSYGTSGGADEQYF. For the CDR3, the DNA is TGTGCCAGCAGTTACGGGACTAGCGGGGGGGCGGACGAGCAGTACTTC.

The J gene is TRBJ1-2, the V gene TRBV5-6, with D possibly TRBD1 on 5 matching bases. The V and J ends lost 4 bases and 0 bases respectively, with 13 bases between them. CDR1 SGHDT and CDR2 YYEEEE come from the germline V gene. The CDR3 covers 15 residues. CDR3 DNA sequence: TGTGCCAGCAGCGAGAGGGGAGGCCCTAACTATGGCTACACCTTC. Its translation is CASSERGGPNYGYTF.

The chain employs TRBV18 and TRBJ2-1, with 10 bases matching TRBD2. Unmatched junction bases numbered 4, after V lost 4 bases and J lost 4 bases. Germline assignment: CDR1 KGHSH and CDR2 LQKENI. The CDR3 consists of 15 residues. The CDR3 sequence: CASSLTSGVYNEQFF. CDR3 bases: TGTGCCAGCTCACTCACTAGCGGGGTATACAATGAGCAGTTCTTC.

This rearrangement joins TRBV7-9 to TRBJ1-2; D might be TRBD1 (6 bases). This CDR3 has 14 amino acids. Germline values: CDR1 SEHNR, CDR2 FQNEAQ (reference sequence). The V end was cut by 5 bases, the J end by 0 bases, with 10 bases between. CDR3 residues: CASSPGQSNYGYTF. CDR3 bases: TGTGCCAGCAGCCCTGGACAGTCTAACTATGGCTACACCTTC. Looking up the rest from reference TRBV7-9 and TRBJ1-2 gives the full variable domain: DTGVSQNPRHKITKRGQNVTFRCDPISEHNRLYWYRQTLGQGPEFLTYFQNEAQLEKSRLLSDRFSAERPKGSFSTLEIQRTEQGDSAMYLCASSPGQSNYGYTFGSGTRLTVV.

The chain recombines TRBV4-2 with TRBJ1-4, with 7 positions matching TRBD1. J was trimmed by 14 bases and V by 0 bases; bases with no gene match: 15. CDR1 and CDR2 (germline): LGHNA, YNFKEQ. The CDR3 has 16 residues. The CDR3 protein is CASSQDQTGPGGRLFF. The CDR3 DNA sequence: TGTGCCAGCAGCCAAGACCAGACAGGGCCTGGGGGAAGGCTGTTTTTT.

The V gene is TRBV28, the J gene TRBJ2-7; 12 bases align to TRBD2. From germline, CDR1 is MDHEN and CDR2 SYDVKM. The CDR3 loop spans 14 amino acids. V trimming: 7 bases; J trimming: 6 bases; junction bases outside the gene matches: 7. CDR3 nucleotide sequence: TGTGCCAGCACCCTAGCGGGAGGGGGTCGCGAGCAGTACTTC. This gives the protein CASTLAGGGREQYF.

In DNA, the CDR3 is TGCGCCAGCAGCCGTAGGGCGGGAGGCGAGCAGTACTTC. Translation: CASSRRAGGEQYF. The chain links TRBV5-1 to TRBJ2-7, with TRBD2 identical over 8 bases. After removal of 4 bases from V and 6 bases from J, the junction contained 6 bases not matched to a gene. The CDR3 has 13 amino acids. Germline V CDR1 and CDR2: SGHRS, YFSETQ.

The rearrangement joins TRBV10-3 to TRBJ2-7, with D possibly matching TRBD1 (5 bases). The CDR3 has 14 amino acids. Per germline, CDR1 ENHRY and CDR2 SYGVKD. V was shortened by 2 bases and J by 5 bases, with 13 bases between the two germline ends. In DNA form, the CDR3 reads TGTGCCATCAGTGAGATCCAGGGCACCCACGAGCAGTACTTC. Its translation is CAISEIQGTHEQYF.

This rearrangement joins TRBV7-9 to TRBJ2-1; unclear D gene. CDR3 size: 16 residues. The germline V gene has CDR1 SEHNR and CDR2 FQNEAQ (reference sequence). Trimming removed 7 bases at V and 0 bases at J, with 16 bases between. As DNA, the CDR3 is TGTGCCAGCACCCCACTGGCGGCCAGCTCCTACAATGAGCAGTTCTTC. Its translation: CASTPLAASSYNEQFF.

The chain has TRBV14 and TRBJ2-3; the D gene is possibly TRBD2 (6 bases). The CDR3 runs to 16 residues. V was clipped by 2 bases and J by 1 base, with 13 bases between them. Germline CDR1 reads SGHDN; CDR2 reads FVKESK. CDR3 protein: CASSQLGRQGTDTQYF. The CDR3 DNA reads TGTGCCAGCAGCCAATTGGGGAGGCAGGGCACAGATACGCAGTATTTT.

This chain connects TRBV29-1 to TRBJ2-7, with D tentatively TRBD1 (5 bases). This CDR3 comprises 12 residues. The V gene's germline CDR1 is SQVTM and CDR2 ANQGSEA. The V gene lost 4 bases and the J gene lost 5 bases, with 12 bases spanning the gap. CDR3 bases: TGCAGCGTTGTTAAGGGGCTGGACGAGCAGTACTTC. It translates to CSVVKGLDEQYF.

The chain carries TRBV10-1 and TRBJ2-3; TRBD2 might be the D (6 bases). Trimming removed 5 bases at V and 8 bases at J, with 11 bases between. Germline V gene sequence: CDR1 WNHNN, CDR2 SYGVQD (reference sequence). This CDR3 is 12 amino acids long. CDR3 region: CASSSGEATQYF. The DNA of the CDR3 is TGCGCCAGCAGTTCCGGGGAGGCTACGCAGTATTTT.

The chain joins TRBV7-8 to TRBJ1-6; TRBD1 aligns across 8 bases. The trim removed 1 base at V and 6 bases at J, leaving 5 bases unmatched. Germline V gene sequence: CDR1 SGHVS, CDR2 FQNEAQ. CDR3 length equals 16 residues. The DNA for the CDR3 is TGTGCCAGCAGCTTAGGCGGACAGGGATCTAATTCACCCCTCCACTTT. Protein: CASSLGGQGSNSPLHF.

The V gene is TRBV6-5, the J gene TRBJ2-5; D might be TRBD1 (6 bases). V gave up 0 bases and J gave up 7 bases, with 18 bases separating them. Germline V lookup: CDR1 MNHEY, CDR2 SVGAGI. The CDR3 is 16 amino acids. The CDR3 coding sequence is TGTGCCAGCAGTTACTCGATACCAGGGGTCGAGAGGACCCAGTACTTC. Its protein product is CASSYSIPGVERTQYF.

CDR3 residues: CASSRAGGAGEQYF. The CDR3 nucleotides read TGTGCCAGCAGCCGAGCGGGAGGTGCGGGTGAGCAGTACTTC. This rearrangement joins TRBV9 to TRBJ2-7, with 9 nucleotides matching TRBD2. The V gene's germline CDR1 is SGDLS and CDR2 YYNGEE. The CDR3 runs 14 residues. With 4 bases clipped from V and 7 bases from J, the junction kept 9 bases outside the gene matches.

This chain connects TRBV7-9 to TRBJ2-7, with D maybe TRBD2 (5 bases). Germline CDR1 reads SEHNR; CDR2 reads FQNEAQ (reference sequence). The V end lost 1 base, the J end lost 5 bases, and 9 bases lay between the germline ends. CDR3 length: 13 residues. CDR3 residues: CASSLGRGDEQYF. The CDR3 DNA is TGTGCCAGCAGCTTAGGTCGGGGTGACGAGCAGTACTTC.